This TCR beta chain originates from a study of blood T cell repertoires in COVID-19. For the study at large: The United States, Italy and Spain supplied acute and convalescent COVID-19 samples.

Germline assignment: CDR1 MNHEY and CDR2 SVGAGI. V lost 6 bases, J lost 3 bases, and 15 bases lay in between. This CDR3 has 15 amino acids. In the authors' methods: Reference gene primer amplification gave estimated nucleated cell counts. The repertoire was sequenced with immunoSEQ multiplex PCR; TCRdb's copy has only in-frame clones and lacks some. V and J calls and clone size come straight from that table; D and trimming were deduced from the DNA. The sample carries more than 150,000 clones, 80% to 85% recorded once. Sequencing was carried out using peripheral blood. This TCR was sampled from a woman aged 25-40 years with acute or convalescent COVID-19. The chain carries TRBV6-5 and TRBJ1-3; a possible D gene is TRBD1 (6 bases). The CDR3 here is CASSQGLGGGNTIYF. The CDR3 DNA reads TGTGCCAGCAGCCAGGGGCTCGGAGGTGGAAACACCATATATTTT.